One sample yielded the 18 T cell receptor beta chains listed below, sequenced in a study of cytomegalovirus exposure and HLA in healthy donors. 13 Jbeta primers and 60 Vbeta primers were used for the PCR. Measured with immunoSEQ multiplex PCR; TCRdb has only the in-frame clones, and not every one. The table has roughly 100,000 clones, roughly 80% seen once. Sample: PBMCs. These receptors all stem from a man aged 25 to 40 in good health and CMV-seropositive.

The chain is built from TRBV20-1 and TRBJ1-1; D is unclear. The V end lost 5 bases, the J end lost 4 bases, and 8 bases lay between the germline ends. Germline-derived CDR1 and CDR2 are DFQATT and SNEGSKA (reference sequence). The CDR3 has 11 amino acids. In nucleotides, the CDR3 is TGCAGTGCTCCCAGAGGCACTGAAGCTTTCTTT. Protein: CSAPRGTEAFF.

This rearrangement joins TRBV15 to TRBJ1-4; TRBD1 might be the D (5 bases). This CDR3 is 14 amino acids long. Trimming stripped 5 bases from V and 5 bases from J, with 12 bases between. The germline gives CDR1 LNHNV, CDR2 YYDKDF (reference sequence). CDR3 amino acids: CATSPTVGNEKLFF. CDR3 DNA sequence: TGTGCCACCAGCCCGACAGTGGGGAATGAAAAACTGTTTTTT.

Comments on this clone: This sample also contains other DNA sequences that code for the same CDR3. The chain has TRBV9 and TRBJ1-6; D not certain. Germline CDR1 and CDR2: SGDLS and YYNGEE. The CDR3 totals 14 residues. The germline V and J ends were trimmed by 0 bases and 5 bases, with 6 bases remaining between them. The CDR3 loop reads CASSVVRDNSPLHF. As DNA, the CDR3 is TGTGCCAGCAGCGTAGTGCGGGATAATTCACCCCTCCACTTT.

This CDR3 reads CASSQVVNYEQYF. The DNA for the CDR3 is TGCGCCAGCAGCCAAGTCGTTAACTACGAGCAGTACTTC. This chain joins TRBV4-3 and TRBJ2-5; D is uncertain. The J call may be wrong; the DNA end is better matched by TRBJ2-7. Germline CDR1 reads LGHNA; CDR2 reads YSLEER. This CDR3 contains 13 residues.

This rearrangement joins TRBV6-1 to TRBJ2-7; TRBD1 aligns across 8 bases. V was clipped by 7 bases and J by 3 bases; unmatched bases: 5. From germline, CDR1 is MNHNS and CDR2 SASEGT. The CDR3 consists of 13 residues. As DNA, the CDR3 is TGTGCCAGCACTGGGGACAGGCTCTACGAGCAGTACTTC. Translation: CASTGDRLYEQYF.

This chain connects TRBV7-2 to TRBJ1-5; 7 nucleotides agree with TRBD1. Losses at the gene ends were 5 bases for V and 4 bases for J; bases not matched to a gene: 5. Germline-derived CDR1 and CDR2 are SGHTA and FQGNSA. This CDR3 has 14 amino acids. The CDR3 spells CASSRQGSNQPQHF. The CDR3 DNA reads TGTGCCAGCAGCCGACAGGGTTCTAATCAGCCCCAGCATTTT. Filled out from reference TRBV7-2 and TRBJ1-5, the complete variable domain reads GAGVSQSPSNKVTEKGKDVELRCDPISGHTALYWYRQSLGQGLEFLIYFQGNSAPDKSGLPSDRFSAERTGGSVSTLTIQRTQQEDSAVYLCASSRQGSNQPQHFGDGTRLSIL.

This clone was seen only a few times. V usage is TRBV7-3 and J usage is TRBJ2-1, with 9 nucleotides matching TRBD2. This CDR3 is built from 15 residues. V shed 3 bases, J shed 4 bases, and the junction held 4 bases outside the gene matches. CDR1 is SGHTA, CDR2 FQGTGA, per germline. CDR3 residues: CASSFASGDYNEQFF. CDR3 sequence (DNA): TGTGCCAGCAGCTTTGCTAGCGGGGATTACAATGAGCAGTTCTTC.

The chain employs TRBV30 and TRBJ2-5; 7 bases line up with TRBD1. The J call may be faulty, since TRBJ2-7 better matches the DNA end. Germline V gene sequence: CDR1 GTSNPN, CDR2 SVGIG (reference sequence). The CDR3 spans 14 residues. The CDR3 nucleotides read TGTGCCTGGAGTAAGGGGGCAGGGACCTACGAGCAGTACTTC. It specifies CAWSKGAGTYEQYF.

The chain combines TRBV29-1 with TRBJ1-1; the match to TRBD1 covers 9 bases. V lost 7 bases to trimming and J lost 2 bases; unmatched junction nucleotides: 8. The germline gives CDR1 SQVTM, CDR2 ANQGSEA. This CDR3 region has 14 residues. In DNA form, the CDR3 reads TGCAGCGGGCGCCCGGGACAGGGTAACACTGAAGCTTTCTTT. Protein product: CSGRPGQGNTEAFF.

The chain is built from TRBV25-1 and TRBJ1-2; D is perhaps TRBD1 (6 bases). The V end lost 2 bases, the J end lost 1 base, and 14 bases lay between the germline ends. Germline V gene lookup returns CDR1 MGHDK and CDR2 SYGVNS. The CDR3 extends over 16 amino acids. This CDR3 reads CASSEGQGSVNYGYTF. The DNA of the CDR3 is TGTGCCAGCAGTGAAGGGCAGGGGAGCGTTAACTATGGCTACACCTTC.

This clone was seen more than once but under ten times. The chain employs TRBV11-2 and TRBJ1-1; the D is unclear. Germline CDR1 SGHAT, CDR2 FQNNGV. The CDR3 spans 11 residues. Trimming cost V 1 base and J 7 bases, with 4 bases left between them. CDR3 loop: CASSLAGEAFF. CDR3 DNA: TGTGCCAGCAGCTTAGCCGGTGAAGCTTTCTTT.

The rearrangement joins TRBV9 to TRBJ2-5; TRBD1 matches 7 bases. Germline lookup yields CDR1 SGDLS and CDR2 YYNGEE. J was trimmed by 10 bases and V by 4 bases; bases with no gene match: 10. This CDR3 is 13 amino acids long. CDR3 sequence reads: CASSPILGGYQYF. CDR3 nucleotide sequence: TGTGCCAGCAGCCCCATCTTAGGGGGCTACCAGTACTTC.

The chain is built from TRBV5-1 and TRBJ2-1; 9 bases align to TRBD1. Trimming removed 6 bases from V and 5 bases from J; junction bases left unmatched: 9. The CDR3 runs 15 residues. Germline CDR1 SGHRS, CDR2 YFSETQ. CDR3 coding DNA: TGCGCCAGCAACCTAGGGACAGGGTTCAACAATGAGCAGTTCTTC. Translated, it gives CASNLGTGFNNEQFF. The full variable domain, completed using reference TRBV5-1 and TRBJ2-1, is KAGVTQTPRYLIKTRGQQVTLSCSPISGHRSVSWYQQTPGQGLQFLFEYFSETQRNKGNFPGRFSGRQFSNSRSEMNVSTLELGDSALYLCASNLGTGFNNEQFFGPGTRLTVL.

The chain has TRBV7-2 and TRBJ2-7; D is ambiguous. CDR3 length: 14 amino acids. Germline V gives CDR1 SGHTA, CDR2 FQGNSA. Trimming took off 2 bases at V and 0 bases at J, with 8 bases between the two ends. CDR3 bases: TGTGCCAGCAGCTTAACAGCCTACTCCTACGAGCAGTACTTC. As protein: CASSLTAYSYEQYF. The entire variable domain, with the rest obtained from reference TRBV7-2 and TRBJ2-7, is as follows: GAGVSQSPSNKVTEKGKDVELRCDPISGHTALYWYRQSLGQGLEFLIYFQGNSAPDKSGLPSDRFSAERTGGSVSTLTIQRTQQEDSAVYLCASSLTAYSYEQYFGPGTRLTVT.

The genes are TRBV2 and TRBJ2-7; 7 bases are shared with TRBD1. The CDR3 is 14 amino acids. CDR1 is SNHLY, CDR2 FYNNEI, per germline. The ends lost 4 bases at V and 4 bases at J; junction bases unmatched: 7. CDR3 in amino acids: CASSGQGKMYEQYF. As DNA, the CDR3 is TGTGCCAGCAGTGGACAGGGTAAGATGTACGAGCAGTACTTC.

The chain carries TRBV7-6 and TRBJ2-2; tentative D call: TRBD2 (6 bases). The CDR3 is 17 amino acids. Germline loops: CDR1 SGHVS, CDR2 FNYEAQ. Deletions cut 5 bases from V and 1 base from J, with 17 bases between. CDR3 bases: TGTGCCAGCAGCGCCCGTTTCAGCGGGTGGAACACCGGGGAGCTGTTTTTT. This codes for CASSARFSGWNTGELFF.

In DNA, the CDR3 is TGTGCCATCAGTGGGGAAATGACTCTAGGGGTAGCTGGCTACACCTTC. Encoded protein: CAISGEMTLGVAGYTF. The chain recombines TRBV10-3 with TRBJ1-2; the D gene is possibly TRBD1 (5 bases). V lost 4 bases and J 7 bases, leaving 22 bases between the germline ends. CDR3 length: 16 residues. Per the germline V gene, CDR1 is ENHRY and CDR2 is SYGVKD.

Only a few counts were recorded for this clone. V and J are TRBV5-1 and TRBJ2-3, with TRBD1 matching 7 bases. This CDR3 contains 14 residues. The V gene end was trimmed by 2 bases and the J gene end by 3 bases; junction bases not matched to a gene: 3. Germline assignment: CDR1 SGHRS and CDR2 YFSETQ. In DNA, the CDR3 is TGCGCCAGCAGCTTACAGGGGAATACAGATACGCAGTATTTT. Protein product: CASSLQGNTDTQYF.